The 22 T cell receptor beta chains given below trace back to one sample, sequenced in a study of OX40 agonist ivuxolimab in advanced cancers. TCRdb keeps only in-frame clones here, not all; method: immunoSEQ multiplex PCR. The sample has around 83,000 clones, about 89% seen once; the top ten hold around 1.5%. This sample comprised CD4+ or CD8+ T cells sorted from blood, obtained in a trial of the OX40 agonist ivuxolimab. These receptors all come from an adult with an advanced solid tumor such as melanoma, head and neck, liver or kidney cancer.

The chain combines TRBV11-2 with TRBJ2-7, with 10 bases lining up with TRBD1. V was clipped by 1 base and J by 5 bases; unmatched bases: 5. The CDR3 consists of 15 residues. Germline CDR1 SGHAT, CDR2 FQNNGV. The CDR3 bases are TGTGCCAGCAGCTTAGTAGGGACAGGGGCAAACGAGCAGTACTTC. Amino acids: CASSLVGTGANEQYF.

The CDR3 is CASSFGGFEAFF. The DNA for the CDR3 is TGTGCCAGCAGCTTTGGGGGGTTCGAAGCTTTCTTT. The V and J genes are TRBV11-2 and TRBJ1-1, with D perhaps TRBD1 (5 bases). In germline, CDR1 is SGHAT, CDR2 FQNNGV. Trimming shortened V by 3 bases and J by 8 bases, and 10 bases separated the two germline ends. This CDR3 contains 12 residues.

On this clone: The same CDR3 arises from other DNA sequences in this sample as well. V is TRBV5-1 and J is TRBJ2-6; no reliable D call. The CDR3 is 15 amino acids. Between the trimmed V and J ends, which lost 0 bases and 2 bases, there was a span of 6 bases. Germline CDR1 reads SGHRS; CDR2 reads YFSETQ. This CDR3 reads CASSLEGAGANVLTF. The DNA of the CDR3 is TGCGCCAGCAGCTTGGAGGGTGCTGGGGCCAACGTCCTGACTTTC.

This chain links TRBV5-1 with TRBJ2-5; D may be TRBD1 (7 bases). The CDR3 extends over 14 amino acids. From germline, CDR1 is SGHRS and CDR2 YFSETQ. With 1 base removed from V and 5 bases from J, the gap between germline ends came to 12 bases. CDR3 loop: CASSLQGGDETQYF. DNA of the CDR3: TGCGCCAGCAGCTTGCAGGGGGGCGATGAGACCCAGTACTTC.

V and J are TRBV7-9 and TRBJ2-2; TRBD2 aligns across 13 bases. V lost 5 bases and J lost 5; bases outside the gene matches: 11. The CDR3 is 18 amino acids. Germline V gene data show CDR1 as SEHNR and CDR2 as FQNEAQ (reference sequence). The CDR3 protein is CASSHWTSGRFKTGELFF. For the CDR3, the DNA is TGTGCCAGCAGCCATTGGACTAGCGGGAGATTTAAAACCGGGGAGCTGTTTTTT.

Note on this clone: Compared with germline, one end of the junction differs, possibly owing to a read error. This chain uses TRBV28 with TRBJ1-5; possibly TRBD1 for D (5 bases). Germline values: CDR1 MDHEN, CDR2 SYDVKM. The CDR3 runs to 13 residues. This chain's CDR3 is CASSPSPGTRINF. CDR3 nucleotides: TGTGCCAGCAGTCCTTCTCCCGGGACGAGAATCAATTTT.

V is TRBV18 and J is TRBJ2-2; tentative D call: TRBD1 (6 bases). The germline V gene has CDR1 KGHSH and CDR2 LQKENI. Trimming stripped 4 bases from V and 4 bases from J, with 10 bases between. The CDR3 is 14 amino acids. For the CDR3, the DNA is TGTGCCAGCTCACTTCGGACAGCCACCGGGGAGCTGTTTTTT. Residues: CASSLRTATGELFF.

The genes are TRBV5-1 and TRBJ2-1, with 7 positions matching TRBD1. The CDR3 has 15 residues. Germline assignment: CDR1 SGHRS and CDR2 YFSETQ. J was trimmed by 0 bases and V by 0 bases; bases with no gene match: 0. DNA for the CDR3: TGCGCCAGCAGCTTGGGGGACAGCTCCTACAATGAGCAGTTCTTC. It translates to CASSLGDSSYNEQFF.

The V and J genes are TRBV27 and TRBJ2-3, with D unresolved. Deletions cut 4 bases from V and 2 bases from J, with 16 bases between. In germline, CDR1 is MNHEY, CDR2 SMNVEV (reference sequence). This CDR3 has 16 amino acids. CDR3 residues: CASSSRPIAVTDTQYF. Written as DNA, the CDR3 is TGTGCCAGCAGTTCCCGGCCCATTGCGGTCACAGATACGCAGTATTTT.

This clone was recorded only once. This sequence joins TRBV18 and TRBJ1-1; no clear D gene. The V gene lost 0 bases and the J gene lost 3 bases, with 17 bases spanning the gap. Germline lookup yields CDR1 KGHSH and CDR2 LQKENI. The CDR3 totals 17 residues. The CDR3 DNA reads TGTGCCAGCTCACCACCCGCGGGTTTACACTTCGACACTGAAGCTTTCTTT. Protein sequence: CASSPPAGLHFDTEAFF.

The CDR3, as DNA: TGTGCCAGCTCACCACAGGGGTTTAACGGCTACACCTTC. Its protein product is CASSPQGFNGYTF. V and J are TRBV18 and TRBJ1-2; perhaps TRBD1 as D (5 bases). The CDR3 is 13 amino acids. Looked up from germline, CDR1 is KGHSH and CDR2 is LQKENI. Trimming left V 1 base short and J 8 bases short, with 11 bases between.

This chain joins TRBV28 and TRBJ2-7, with D possibly TRBD2 on 5 matching bases. Germline V CDR1 and CDR2: MDHEN, SYDVKM. CDR3 size: 14 residues. V was trimmed by 5 bases and J by 7 bases, leaving 18 bases between them. CDR3 sequence (DNA): TGTGCCAGCAGTATATACCTTGGAGGCGGGGAGCAGTACTTC. Translated: CASSIYLGGGEQYF. The full variable domain, with the rest looked up from reference TRBV28 and TRBJ2-7, is DVKVTQSSRYLVKRTGEKVFLECVQDMDHENMFWYRQDPGLGLRLIYFSYDVKMKEKGDIPEGYSVSREKKERFSLILESASTNQTSMYLCASSIYLGGGEQYFGPGTRLTVT.

In nucleotides, the CDR3 is TGCGCCAGCAGCCAACTCTCAGGAATTAACTATGGCTACACCTTC. As protein: CASSQLSGINYGYTF. J is TRBJ1-2 and V is TRBV4-3; D not certain. The CDR3 extends over 15 amino acids. V was cut by 2 bases and J by 1 base, with 11 bases left in between. Germline-derived CDR1 and CDR2 are LGHNA and YSLEER.

CDR3 in amino acids: CASSFGVQGREQYF. The CDR3 DNA follows: TGTGCCAGCAGCTTCGGGGTACAGGGTCGGGAGCAGTACTTC. This sequence joins TRBV7-2 and TRBJ2-7, with a weak D call TRBD1 (6 bases). Germline V gene data show CDR1 as SGHTA and CDR2 as FQGNSA. V gave up 3 bases and J gave up 7 bases, with 16 bases separating them. The CDR3 totals 14 residues.

V is TRBV7-6 and J is TRBJ2-3; D is unresolved. Trimming stripped 5 bases from V and 2 bases from J, with 14 bases between. The CDR3 is made up of 15 amino acids. In germline, CDR1 is SGHVS, CDR2 FNYEAQ. The chain's CDR3 is CASSLSYRPTDTQYF. DNA of the CDR3: TGTGCCAGCAGCCTATCCTATAGGCCCACAGATACGCAGTATTTT.

For the CDR3, the DNA is TGTGCCAGTATCGGACTAGCGGGAGGTCCCCCCACCGGGGAGCTGTTTTTT. This gives the protein CASIGLAGGPPTGELFF. V is TRBV19 and J is TRBJ2-2, with TRBD2 matching 14 bases. CDR3 length: 17 residues. Trimming at V came to 7 bases and at J to 4 bases, leaving 8 bases not matched to a gene. Germline V gene data show CDR1 as LNHDA and CDR2 as SQIVND (reference sequence).

V is TRBV19 and J is TRBJ2-1; 8 bases are shared with TRBD2. The V segment lost 4 bases and the J segment 7 bases; nucleotides outside the gene matches: 3. The CDR3 consists of 13 residues. In germline, CDR1 is LNHDA, CDR2 SQIVND (reference sequence). CDR3 nucleotide sequence: TGTGCCAGTAGTAGGACTAGCAGGAATGAGCAGTTCTTC. Translating it yields CASSRTSRNEQFF. The full variable domain, its missing parts supplied by reference TRBV19 and TRBJ2-1, is DGGITQSPKYLFRKEGQNVTLSCEQNLNHDAMYWYRQDPGQGLRLIYYSQIVNDFQKGDIAEGYSVSREKKESFPLTVTSAQKNPTAFYLCASSRTSRNEQFFGPGTRLTVL.

The table lists this clone with a count of one. The rearrangement uses TRBV2 and TRBJ1-3; unclear D gene. Germline CDR1 and CDR2: SNHLY and FYNNEI. This CDR3 has 13 residues. The ends were cut back, 6 bases at V and 4 bases at J, with 10 bases in the middle. The CDR3 nucleotides are TGTGCCAGCAGCCCCATTGCCGGAAACACCATATATTTT. It yields the protein CASSPIAGNTIYF. Supplemented by reference TRBV2 and TRBJ1-3, the full variable domain reads EPEVTQTPSHQVTQMGQEVILRCVPISNHLYFYWYRQILGQKVEFLVSFYNNEISEKSEIFDDQFSVERPDGSNFTLKIRSTKLEDSAMYFCASSPIAGNTIYFGEGSWLTVV.

J is TRBJ2-3 and V is TRBV6-1; no definite D call. The V gene's germline CDR1 is MNHNS and CDR2 SASEGT. Between the trimmed V and J ends, which lost 0 bases and 6 bases, there was a span of 7 bases. The CDR3 contains 13 residues. CDR3 in amino acids: CASSEAPLDTQYF. The CDR3 DNA sequence: TGTGCCAGCAGTGAAGCGCCGTTGGATACGCAGTATTTT.

This clone was recorded a few times. The CDR3 here is CASSPHSGLLGSEQYF. The DNA of the CDR3 is TGTGCCAGCAGCCCCCACTCCGGGCTACTGGGAAGCGAGCAGTACTTC. This chain connects TRBV9 to TRBJ2-7; D is unclear. The CDR3 loop spans 16 amino acids. Germline V lookup: CDR1 SGDLS, CDR2 YYNGEE. V was clipped by 4 bases and J by 6 bases, with 23 bases between them. The whole variable domain, filled in from reference TRBV9 and TRBJ2-7, reads DSGVTQTPKHLITATGQRVTLRCSPRSGDLSVYWYQQSLDQGLQFLIQYYNGEERAKGNILERFSAQQFPDLHSELNLSSLELGDSALYFCASSPHSGLLGSEQYFGPGTRLTVT.

V gene TRBV7-2 combines with J gene TRBJ2-3; D uncertain. The V end was cut by 0 bases, the J end by 4 bases, with 11 bases between. CDR3 length equals 15 residues. Germline V gene sequence: CDR1 SGHTA, CDR2 FQGNSA. CDR3 protein: CASSLAMSISDTQYF. In nucleotides, the CDR3 is TGTGCCAGCAGCTTAGCAATGAGCATTTCAGATACGCAGTATTTT.

This sequence joins TRBV19 and TRBJ2-1; 11 nucleotides line up with TRBD2. V shed 6 bases, J shed 0 bases, and the junction held 7 bases outside the gene matches. The length of the CDR3 is 17 residues. Germline V gene sequence: CDR1 LNHDA, CDR2 SQIVND (reference sequence). CDR3 sequence reads: CASRRTSGFSSYNEQFF. In nucleotides, the CDR3 is TGTGCCAGTAGAAGGACTAGCGGGTTTTCCTCCTACAATGAGCAGTTCTTC. Variable domain in full (rest from reference TRBV19 and TRBJ2-1): DGGITQSPKYLFRKEGQNVTLSCEQNLNHDAMYWYRQDPGQGLRLIYYSQIVNDFQKGDIAEGYSVSREKKESFPLTVTSAQKNPTAFYLCASRRTSGFSSYNEQFFGPGTRLTVL.